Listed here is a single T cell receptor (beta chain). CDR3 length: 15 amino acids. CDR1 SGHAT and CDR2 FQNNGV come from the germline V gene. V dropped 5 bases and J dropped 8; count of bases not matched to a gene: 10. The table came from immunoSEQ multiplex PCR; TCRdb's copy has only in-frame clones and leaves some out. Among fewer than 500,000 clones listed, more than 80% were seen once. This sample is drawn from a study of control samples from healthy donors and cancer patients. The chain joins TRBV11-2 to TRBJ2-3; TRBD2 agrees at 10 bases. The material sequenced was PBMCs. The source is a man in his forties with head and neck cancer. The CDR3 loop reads CASSVAGGPEGTQYF. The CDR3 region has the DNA TGTGCCAGCAGCGTAGCGGGGGGACCCGAAGGTACGCAGTATTTT.